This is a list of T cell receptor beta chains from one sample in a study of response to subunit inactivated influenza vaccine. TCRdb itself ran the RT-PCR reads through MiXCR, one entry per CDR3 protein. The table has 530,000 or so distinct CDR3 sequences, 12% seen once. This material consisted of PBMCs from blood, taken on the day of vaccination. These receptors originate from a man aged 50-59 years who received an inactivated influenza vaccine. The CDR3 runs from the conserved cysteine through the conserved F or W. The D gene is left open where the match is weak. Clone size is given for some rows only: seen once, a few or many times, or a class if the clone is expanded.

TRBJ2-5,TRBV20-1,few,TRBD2,CSAQTSPQGTQYF,TGCAGTGCGCAGACTAGCCCCCAAGGAACCCAGTACTTC
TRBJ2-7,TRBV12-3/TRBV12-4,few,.,CASSLTENRRYF,TGTGCCAGCAGTTTAACTGAGAACCGTCGATACTTC
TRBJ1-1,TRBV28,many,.,CASSLPEKTEAFF,TGTGCCAGCAGTTTACCCGAAAAGACTGAAGCTTTCTTT
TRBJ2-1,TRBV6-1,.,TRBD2,CASSPLGGGYNEQFF,TGTGCCAGCAGTCCCCTGGGGGGAGGGTACAATGAGCAGTTCTTC
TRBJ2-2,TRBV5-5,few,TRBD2,CASSLIPGTSGPGELFF,TGTGCCAGCAGCTTGATCCCCGGGACTAGCGGTCCGGGGGAGCTGTTTTTT
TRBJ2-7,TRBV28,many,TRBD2,CASIPRLAGVSYEQYF,TGTGCCAGCATCCCCCGGCTAGCGGGAGTCTCCTACGAGCAGTACTTC
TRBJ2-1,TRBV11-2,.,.,CASSLGVGEAEQFF,TGTGCCAGCAGCTTAGGAGTTGGGGAGGCTGAGCAGTTCTTC
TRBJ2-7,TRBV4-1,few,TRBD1,CASSRAGQGSYEQYF,TGCGCCAGCAGCCGAGCGGGACAGGGTTCCTACGAGCAGTACTTC
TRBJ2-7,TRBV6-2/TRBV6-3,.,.,CASSYTTGPYEQYF,TGTGCCAGCAGTTACACAACAGGGCCCTACGAGCAGTACTTC
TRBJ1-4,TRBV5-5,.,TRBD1,CASSASTGATNEKLFF,TGTGCCAGCAGCGCATCTACAGGGGCAACTAATGAAAAACTGTTTTTT
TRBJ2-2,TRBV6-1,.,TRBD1,CASSPGQVYGELFF,TGTGCCAGCAGCCCGGGACAGGTTTACGGGGAGCTGTTTTTT
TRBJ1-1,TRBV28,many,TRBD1,CASSSGTGAGENTEAFF,TGTGCCAGCAGTTCCGGGACAGGGGCGGGAGAGAACACTGAAGCTTTCTTT
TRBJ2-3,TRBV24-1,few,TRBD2,CATGRELAGGPDTQYF,TGTGCCACCGGGCGGGAGCTAGCGGGGGGTCCAGATACGCAGTATTTT
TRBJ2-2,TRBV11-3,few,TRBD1,CASSGQGSGELFF,TGTGCCAGCAGCGGACAGGGTTCCGGGGAGCTGTTTTTT
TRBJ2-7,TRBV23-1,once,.,CASSQVAGGIPYEQYF,TGCGCCAGCAGTCAGGTCGCAGGGGGGATTCCCTACGAGCAGTACTTC
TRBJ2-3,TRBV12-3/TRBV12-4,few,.,CASARATTDTQYF,TGTGCCAGCGCTAGAGCTACCACAGATACGCAGTATTTT
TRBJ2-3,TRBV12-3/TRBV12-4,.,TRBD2,CASSLRASGPLTDTQYF,TGTGCCAGCAGTTTAAGGGCTAGCGGGCCCCTCACAGATACGCAGTATTTT
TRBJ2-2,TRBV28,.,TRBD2,CASRSSSGGGTGELFF,TGTGCCAGCAGGAGCTCCAGCGGGGGAGGTACCGGGGAGCTGTTTTTT
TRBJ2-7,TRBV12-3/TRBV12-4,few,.,CASKDMVAYEQYF,TGTGCCAGCAAAGACATGGTGGCCTACGAGCAGTACTTC
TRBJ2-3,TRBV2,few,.,CASSEDGASTDTQYF,TGTGCCAGCAGTGAAGACGGGGCCAGCACAGATACGCAGTATTTT
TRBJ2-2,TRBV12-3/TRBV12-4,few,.,CASSLSAGNPGELFF,TGTGCCAGCAGTTTATCGGCCGGGAACCCCGGGGAGCTGTTTTTT
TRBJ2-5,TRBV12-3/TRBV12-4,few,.,CASSFQGRETQYF,TGTGCCAGCAGTTTTCAAGGGAGGGAGACCCAGTACTTC
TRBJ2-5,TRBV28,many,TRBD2,CASRRGLAGGEETQYF,TGTGCCAGCAGACGGGGACTAGCGGGGGGCGAGGAGACCCAGTACTTC
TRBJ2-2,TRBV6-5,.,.,CASSYSLDPVGELFF,TGTGCCAGCAGTTACTCCTTAGACCCGGTCGGGGAGCTGTTTTTT
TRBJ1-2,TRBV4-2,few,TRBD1,CASSQDRGTQGGGYTF,TGTGCCAGCAGCCAAGATCGAGGGACCCAGGGGGGCGGCTACACCTTC
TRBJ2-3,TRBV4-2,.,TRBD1,CASSPSDREYTQYF,TGTGCCAGCAGCCCCTCGGACAGGGAGTATACGCAGTATTTT
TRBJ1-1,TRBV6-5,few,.,CASSSNRVATEAFF,TGTGCCAGCAGTTCAAACAGGGTGGCAACTGAAGCTTTCTTT
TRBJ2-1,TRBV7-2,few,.,CASSLVAVDYNEQFF,TGTGCCAGCAGCTTAGTAGCGGTAGATTACAATGAGCAGTTCTTC
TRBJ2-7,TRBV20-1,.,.,CSARDPQGHEQYF,TGCAGTGCTAGAGATCCCCAGGGCCACGAGCAGTACTTC
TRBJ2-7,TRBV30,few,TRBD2,CAWSVSLAGPYEQYF,TGTGCCTGGAGTGTTAGTCTAGCGGGACCCTACGAGCAGTACTTC
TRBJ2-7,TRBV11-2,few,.,CATRRASYEQYF,TGTGCCACCCGCCGGGCTTCCTACGAGCAGTACTTC
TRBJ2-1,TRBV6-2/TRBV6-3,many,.,CASSYLTGAGRQYNEQFF,TGTGCCAGCAGTTACCTCACGGGTGCGGGGAGGCAATACAATGAGCAGTTCTTC
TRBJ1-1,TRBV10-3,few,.,CAIGTMNTEAFF,TGTGCCATCGGGACAATGAACACTGAAGCTTTCTTT
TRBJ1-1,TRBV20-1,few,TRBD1,CSARVAGTGVANTEAFF,TGCAGTGCTAGAGTAGCCGGGACAGGGGTCGCGAACACTGAAGCTTTCTTT
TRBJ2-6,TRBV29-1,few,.,CSVEFSGANVLTF,TGCAGCGTTGAATTCTCTGGGGCCAACGTCCTGACTTTC
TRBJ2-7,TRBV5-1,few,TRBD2,CASSSGAGTSGTYEQYF,TGCGCCAGCAGCTCCGGCGCCGGGACTAGCGGAACCTACGAGCAGTACTTC
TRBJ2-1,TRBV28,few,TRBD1,CASSLGTVLNEQFF,TGTGCCAGCAGTTTAGGGACAGTTTTAAATGAGCAGTTCTTC
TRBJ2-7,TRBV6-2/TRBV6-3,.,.,CASKVRGAYEQYF,TGTGCCAGCAAAGTTAGAGGGGCCTACGAGCAGTACTTC
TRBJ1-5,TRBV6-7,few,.,CASSYSRGRPQPQHF,TGTGCCAGCAGTTACTCGAGAGGGCGGCCTCAGCCCCAGCATTTT
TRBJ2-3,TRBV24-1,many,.,CATSDSRIGLDTQYF,TGTGCCACCAGTGATTCAAGAATTGGACTAGATACGCAGTATTTT
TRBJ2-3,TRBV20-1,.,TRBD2,CSARAPSGTSTDTQYF,TGCAGTGCTAGAGCCCCTAGCGGCACTAGCACAGATACGCAGTATTTT
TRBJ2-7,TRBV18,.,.,CASSRGASPYEQYF,TGTGCCAGCTCACGAGGGGCCTCACCGTACGAGCAGTACTTC
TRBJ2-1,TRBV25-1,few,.,CASSEFLRDEQFF,TGTGCCAGCAGTGAATTTTTGCGGGATGAGCAGTTCTTC
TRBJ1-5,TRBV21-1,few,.,CASSLKLQHF,TGTGCCAGCAGCCTCAAGCTCCAGCATTTT
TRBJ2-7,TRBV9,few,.,CASSPKAWAYEQYF,TGTGCCAGCAGCCCCAAAGCCTGGGCCTACGAGCAGTACTTC
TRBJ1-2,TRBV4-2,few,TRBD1,CASSKADREAHYGYTF,TGTGCCAGCAGCAAAGCCGACAGGGAAGCTCACTATGGCTACACCTTC
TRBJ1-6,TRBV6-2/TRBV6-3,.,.,CASSYRHPGRTYNSPLHF,TGTGCCAGCAGTTACCGGCATCCGGGGCGCACCTATAATTCACCCCTCCACTTT
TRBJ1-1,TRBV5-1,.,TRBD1,CASSLVGLGTGMNTEAFF,TGCGCCAGCAGCTTGGTAGGACTCGGGACAGGGATGAACACTGAAGCTTTCTTT
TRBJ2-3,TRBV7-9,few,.,CASSETFGTYKADTQYF,TGTGCCAGCAGCGAAACATTTGGGACCTACAAAGCAGATACGCAGTATTTT
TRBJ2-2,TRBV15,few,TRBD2,CATSRGRDYFIGELFF,TGTGCCACCAGCAGGGGCCGGGACTATTTCATCGGGGAGCTGTTTTTT
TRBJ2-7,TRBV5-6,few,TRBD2,CASSLRGGANSYEQYF,TGTGCCAGCAGCCTGAGGGGAGGGGCGAATTCCTACGAGCAGTACTTC
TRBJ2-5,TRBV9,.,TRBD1,CASSAAGRGPEETQYF,TGTGCCAGCAGCGCCGCAGGCAGGGGGCCCGAAGAGACCCAGTACTTC